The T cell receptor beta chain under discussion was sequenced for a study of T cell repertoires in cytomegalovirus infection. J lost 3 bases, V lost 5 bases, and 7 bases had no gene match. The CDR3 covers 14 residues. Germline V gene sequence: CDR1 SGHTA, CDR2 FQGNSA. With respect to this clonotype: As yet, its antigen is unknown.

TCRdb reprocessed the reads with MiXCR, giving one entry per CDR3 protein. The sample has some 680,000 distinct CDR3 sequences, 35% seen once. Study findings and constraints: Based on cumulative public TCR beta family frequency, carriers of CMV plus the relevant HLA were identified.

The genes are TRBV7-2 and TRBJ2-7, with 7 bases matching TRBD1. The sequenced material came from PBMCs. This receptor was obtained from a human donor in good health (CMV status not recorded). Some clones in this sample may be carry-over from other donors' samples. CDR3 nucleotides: TGTGCCAGCAGCCTGACGACAGGGAACTACGAGCAGTACTTC. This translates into CASSLTTGNYEQYF.